This TCR beta chain was sequenced during a study of shared clonotypes between healthy human individuals. On the study more broadly: Three CD4 naive, three CD4 memory, two CD8 naive and one CD8 memory plate were used per donor. Study-level results: Shared clonotypes across all four donors exceeded non-shared ones in generation probability.

TCRdb keeps only in-frame clones here, not all; method: immunoSEQ multiplex PCR. Among some 2,000,000 clones listed, 85% to 95% were seen once. Remarks on this clone: No antigen is known for it.

All donors were Caucasian adults living in Nashville, Tennessee. The CDR3 is 14 amino acids. Trimming cost V 5 bases and J 5 bases, with 12 bases left between them. The germline V gene encodes CDR1 LNHDA and CDR2 SQIVND (reference sequence). The sample consisted of naive CD4+ T cells sorted from blood. The subset: CD45RA+ positively selected. This TCR was recovered from a man in his late teens or twenties in good health. The chain employs TRBV19 and TRBJ2-2, with D perhaps TRBD1 (6 bases). The CDR3 loop is CASSPDRRTGELFF. The CDR3 nucleotides are TGTGCCAGTAGTCCTGACAGGCGGACCGGGGAGCTGTTTTTT.